These T cell receptor beta chains were read from a single sample in a study. TCRdb reprocessed the RT-PCR reads with MiXCR, giving one entry per CDR3 protein. The data show more than 600,000 distinct CDR3 sequences, 12% to 15% seen once. The source material was memory CD4+ T cells from blood. The receptors originated from a female donor in good health, serving as a healthy control. Both conserved end residues are part of each CDR3. D genes are given only for firm matches. Clone size appears in some rows only: once, few, many, or a class for an expanded clone.

TRBV9	few	TRBJ2-5	-	CASSSLGAVQETQYF	TGTGCCAGCAGCTCCCTCGGGGCAGTCCAAGAGACCCAGTACTTC
TRBV12-3/TRBV12-4	many	TRBJ2-5	-	CASSFGEQETQYF	TGTGCCAGCAGTTTCGGAGAACAAGAGACCCAGTACTTC
TRBV28	-	TRBJ1-5	-	CASSTGTDFVPQHF	TGTGCCAGCAGTACCGGGACGGACTTTGTGCCCCAGCATTTT
TRBV27	many	TRBJ2-2	TRBD2	CASSFIGGGRNTGELFF	TGTGCCAGCAGTTTCATTGGCGGGGGGCGCAACACCGGGGAGCTGTTTTTT
TRBV30	few	TRBJ1-4	TRBD1	CAWSPKGQLNEKLFF	TGTGCCTGGAGTCCCAAGGGACAGCTGAATGAAAAACTGTTTTTT
TRBV28	-	TRBJ2-4	-	CASSSQGVPGIQYF	TGTGCCAGCAGTTCTCAAGGGGTCCCTGGCATTCAGTACTTC
TRBV20-1	many	TRBJ2-3	-	CSARVRGGDTDTQYF	TGCAGTGCTAGAGTCCGGGGCGGTGACACAGATACGCAGTATTTT
TRBV6-6	-	TRBJ2-5	-	CASSLQRHGGKETQYF	TGTGCCAGCAGTCTCCAGCGACACGGGGGCAAAGAGACCCAGTACTTC
TRBV12-3/TRBV12-4	-	TRBJ1-1	-	CASSLAVGQAEAFF	TGTGCCAGCAGTTTAGCCGTTGGGCAAGCTGAAGCTTTCTTT
TRBV6-5	-	TRBJ2-6	-	CASSFSHFSGANVLTF	TGTGCCAGCAGTTTCTCCCACTTCTCTGGGGCCAACGTCCTGACTTTC
TRBV29-1	-	TRBJ2-5	-	CSMRQEGTQYF	TGCAGCATGAGACAGGAGGGGACCCAGTACTTC
TRBV2	few	TRBJ1-1	-	CASSVGTISPEAFF	TGTGCCAGCAGTGTAGGGACAATCTCCCCTGAAGCTTTCTTT
TRBV18	-	TRBJ1-2	TRBD1	CASSPAGDSTGYTF	TGTGCCAGCTCACCCGCTGGGGACAGCACCGGCTACACCTTC
TRBV6-1	few	TRBJ1-1	-	CASSELAGVAEAFF	TGTGCCAGCAGTGAATTGGCAGGGGTAGCTGAAGCTTTCTTT
TRBV12-3/TRBV12-4	-	TRBJ1-1	-	CASSEQGGVAEAFF	TGTGCCAGCAGTGAACAGGGAGGGGTGGCTGAAGCTTTCTTT
TRBV15	-	TRBJ2-7	TRBD2	CATSRVYTDTWAGGSPYEQYF	TGTGCCACCAGCAGAGTATACACCGACACTTGGGCGGGGGGATCCCCCTACGAGCAGTACTTC
TRBV7-8	-	TRBJ1-1	-	CASSPRRGQLNTEAFF	TGTGCCAGCAGCCCACGAAGGGGACAACTAAACACTGAAGCTTTCTTT
TRBV7-3	-	TRBJ2-1	-	CASSTGRYNEQFF	TGTGCCAGCAGCACCGGACGTTACAATGAGCAGTTCTTC
TRBV20-1	many	TRBJ1-2	TRBD1	CSTPRTGDYGYTF	TGCAGTACCCCTCGGACAGGAGACTATGGCTACACCTTC
TRBV5-1	-	TRBJ2-1	-	CASSLVGKTGDNEQFF	TGTGCCAGCAGCTTGGTGGGTAAAACCGGGGACAATGAGCAGTTCTTC
TRBV20-1	-	TRBJ2-7	TRBD2	CSARDFRLAGDQGQYF	TGCAGTGCTAGGGACTTCCGACTAGCGGGGGACCAAGGGCAGTACTTC
TRBV3-1	few	TRBJ2-5	TRBD2	CASSQGMGLAVYQETQYF	TGTGCCAGCAGCCAAGGTATGGGACTAGCGGTTTACCAAGAGACCCAGTACTTC
TRBV20-1	-	TRBJ1-5	-	CSARDIGLSPQHF	TGCAGTGCTAGAGATATTGGGCTCTCGCCCCAGCATTTT
TRBV6-2/TRBV6-3	few	TRBJ2-2	TRBD1	CAISRGLDTGELFF	TGTGCCATCTCCAGGGGGTTAGACACCGGGGAGCTGTTTTTT
TRBV20-1	few	TRBJ2-3	-	CSARSGLGVDTQYF	TGCAGTGCTAGGTCCGGGCTGGGGGTAGATACGCAGTATTTT
TRBV20-1	few	TRBJ2-1	-	CSARGAPSSYNEQFF	TGCAGTGCTAGAGGGGCCCCGAGCTCCTACAATGAGCAGTTCTTC
TRBV30	once	TRBJ1-5	-	CAWSPSYSNQPQHF	TGTGCCTGGAGTCCCTCCTATAGCAATCAGCCCCAGCATTTT
TRBV5-1	-	TRBJ2-5	-	CASSPLGGGLQETQYF	TGCGCCAGCAGCCCCCTGGGGGGAGGCCTCCAAGAGACCCAGTACTTC
TRBV28	many	TRBJ2-3	TRBD2	CASILTSGRPDTQYF	TGTGCCAGCATATTAACTAGCGGGAGACCAGATACGCAGTATTTT
TRBV19	few	TRBJ1-5	-	CASDQETIGQPQHF	TGTGCCTCCGATCAGGAAACGATAGGTCAGCCCCAGCATTTT
TRBV5-6	many	TRBJ2-2	TRBD2	CASSWREGNTGELFF	TGTGCCAGCAGCTGGCGGGAGGGGAACACCGGGGAGCTGTTTTTT
TRBV6-5	few	TRBJ1-2	-	CASSYTGWGDGGYTF	TGTGCCAGCAGTTATACAGGATGGGGGGACGGTGGCTACACCTTC
TRBV5-1	-	TRBJ2-5	-	CASSLLEGAETQYF	TGCGCCAGCAGCTTGTTGGAGGGTGCGGAGACCCAGTACTTC